This T cell receptor beta chain was profiled in a study of blood T cells in healthy people across ages. General observations from the study: Researchers said unsorted PBMCs prevented a conclusive naive versus antigen-experienced comparison.

A sample-barcoded 5' primer and a J-beta primer mix were used in a second PCR of roughly 7 to 11 cycles. A template-switch adaptor with 12 random nucleotides tagged each cDNA molecule. Each of the samples gave a minimum of 3 million paired-end reads that contained CDR3. MiXCR, applied by TCRdb to the 5' RACE reads, yields one record per CDR3 protein. The repertoire consists of about 730,000 distinct CDR3 sequences, with 40% to 45% occurring once and the leading ten covering approximately 22%. The CDR3 contains 14 residues. Trimming pared 3 bases from V and 0 bases from J, leaving 10 bases between. Germline CDR1 reads DFQATT; CDR2 reads SNEGSKA (reference sequence). Per sample, a minimum of 6.5 million PBMCs were isolated. Note on this clonotype: Its cognate antigen is unknown.

Sequencing was performed on blood. The sequence was obtained from a woman aged 55 to 70 in good health. The rearrangement joins TRBV20-1 to TRBJ2-3; no definite D call. The CDR3 loop is CSASGLMSTDTQYF. DNA of the CDR3: TGCAGTGCTAGCGGCCTAATGAGCACAGATACGCAGTATTTT.